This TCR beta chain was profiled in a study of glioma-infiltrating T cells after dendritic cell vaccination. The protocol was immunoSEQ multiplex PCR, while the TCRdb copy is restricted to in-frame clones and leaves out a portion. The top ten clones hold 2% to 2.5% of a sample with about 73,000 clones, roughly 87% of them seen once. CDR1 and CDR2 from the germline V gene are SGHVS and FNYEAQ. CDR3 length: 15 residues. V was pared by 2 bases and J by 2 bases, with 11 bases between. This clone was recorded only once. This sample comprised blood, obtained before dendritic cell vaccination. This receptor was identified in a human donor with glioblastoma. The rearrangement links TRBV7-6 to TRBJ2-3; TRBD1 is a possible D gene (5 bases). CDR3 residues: CASSLKGPPTDTQYF. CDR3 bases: TGTGCCAGCAGCTTAAAGGGGCCCCCCACAGATACGCAGTATTTT.